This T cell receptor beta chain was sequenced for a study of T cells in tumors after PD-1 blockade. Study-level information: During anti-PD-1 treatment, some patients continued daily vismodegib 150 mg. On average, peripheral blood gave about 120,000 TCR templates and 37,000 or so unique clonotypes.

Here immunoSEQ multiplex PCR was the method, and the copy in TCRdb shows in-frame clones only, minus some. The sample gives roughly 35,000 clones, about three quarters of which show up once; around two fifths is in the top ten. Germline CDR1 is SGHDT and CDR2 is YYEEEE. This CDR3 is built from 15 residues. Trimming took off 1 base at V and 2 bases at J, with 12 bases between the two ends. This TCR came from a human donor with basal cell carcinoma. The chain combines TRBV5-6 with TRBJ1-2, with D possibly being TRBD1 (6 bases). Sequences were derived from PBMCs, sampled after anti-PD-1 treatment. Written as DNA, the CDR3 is TGTGCCAGCAGCTTGACAGTAAGGGGGAACTATGGCTACACCTTC. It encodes CASSLTVRGNYGYTF.